Below, one T cell receptor beta chain is given with its context. This sample was included in a study of OX40 agonist ivuxolimab in advanced cancers. Sequencing was performed with immunoSEQ multiplex PCR; in TCRdb, only in-frame clones are kept and a portion is missing. This repertoire shows some 80,000 clones, roughly 87% found once; its top ten account for roughly 0.3%. CDR3 length equals 13 residues. This sequence originates from an adult with an advanced solid tumor such as melanoma, head and neck, liver or kidney cancer. The sample here was CD4+ or CD8+ T cells sorted from blood, taken in a trial of the OX40 agonist ivuxolimab. The genes are TRBV21-1 and TRBJ2-7; TRBD1, the table's D call, lacks a check against the DNA. TRBV21-1 is a listed pseudogene. The CDR3: CASTLDRNHEQYF. As DNA, the CDR3 is TGTGCCAGCACCCTGGACAGGAACCACGAGCAGTACTTC.